This T cell receptor beta chain stems from a study of T cell repertoires in cytomegalovirus infection. For the study at large: Indications of both CMV infection and matching HLA type were provided by public TCR beta signatures.

The V gene's germline CDR1 is MNHEY and CDR2 SVGEGT. Trimming took 6 bases from V and 1 from J; bases not matched to a gene: 7. The CDR3 runs to 16 residues. This clonotype was seen repeatedly, ten times or more. Each CDR3 protein gets one entry after TCRdb re-called the reads with MiXCR. The table records over 200,000 distinct CDR3 sequences, about 13% of them present only once. The origin of this receptor is a human donor in good health (CMV status not recorded). Some clones in this sample may be carry-over from other donors' samples. The sample comprised PBMCs. The genes are TRBV6-2 or TRBV6-3 and TRBJ2-3; the match to TRBD2 covers 10 bases. The CDR3 reads CASSASGRARTDTQYF. The CDR3 DNA reads TGTGCCAGCAGCGCCAGCGGGAGGGCCCGCACAGATACGCAGTATTTT.